Listed below are T cell receptor beta chains from one sample, sequenced in a study of T-cell reconstitution after alpha-beta-depleted transplantation in children. TCRdb re-derived calls from the PCR reads in MiXCR, one entry per CDR3 protein. Altogether over 400,000 distinct CDR3 sequences are present, about 40% being singletons, with the ten largest covering around a quarter. The source was PBMCs, collected before TCRalphabeta/CD19-depleted stem cell transplant. These TCRs come from a girl aged 2 to 9 with aplastic anemia, due to receive a stem cell transplant. The CDR3 runs from the conserved cysteine through the conserved F or W. D genes are given only for firm matches. Not all rows give a size; the values are once, few, many and, for expanded clones, a class.

clone_size d_call j_call v_call cdr3_nt cdr3_aa
NA NA TRBJ1-1 TRBV10-3 TGTGCCATCATGGAAGGGGCAGGGACTGAAGCTTTCTTT CAIMEGAGTEAFF
many NA TRBJ2-6 TRBV18 TGTGCCAGCTCACTTTTAGGACAGTTCGACTCTGGGGCCAACGTCCTGACTTTC CASSLLGQFDSGANVLTF
few TRBD2 TRBJ2-1 TRBV11-2 TGTGCCAGCAGCTCCGTAGCGGGAGAGCAGTTCTTC CASSSVAGEQFF
once TRBD2 TRBJ2-1 TRBV29-1 TGCAGCGTTGCCCCGCAGGGAGGGGTCTATGAGCAGTTCTTC CSVAPQGGVYEQFF
NA TRBD1 TRBJ1-1 TRBV7-9 TGTGCCAGCAGCCCTCCTCAGGGGGTGAACACTGAAGCTTTCTTT CASSPPQGVNTEAFF
NA TRBD1 TRBJ2-3 TRBV28 TGTGCCAGCAGGCTCCCGGGACAGGGACCCACAGATACGCAGTATTTT CASRLPGQGPTDTQYF
many TRBD1 TRBJ2-1 TRBV7-9 TGTGCCAGCAGCACTCCGGGACAGGGAGGATACAATGAGCAGTTCTTC CASSTPGQGGYNEQFF
NA NA TRBJ1-2 TRBV29-1 TGCAGCGTTGTGCTTGGGCAGGGTAATGGCTACACCTTC CSVVLGQGNGYTF
few NA TRBJ1-2 TRBV12-3/TRBV12-4 TGTGCCAGCAGTACCCTCACTCGGGGGATCAAAAAGTATGGCTACACCTTC CASSTLTRGIKKYGYTF
NA TRBD2 TRBJ2-1 TRBV10-2 TGCGCCAGCAGTGAGTCTATACTAGCGGGTCGCTACAATGAGCAGTTCTTC CASSESILAGRYNEQFF
many TRBD2 TRBJ2-7 TRBV20-1 TGCAGTGCCCGGACTAGCGGGACCTACGAGCAGTACTTC CSARTSGTYEQYF
many TRBD1 TRBJ1-2 TRBV20-1 TGCAGTGCTAGATTCGGGACAGGGATTGGCTACACCTTC CSARFGTGIGYTF
NA NA TRBJ1-1 TRBV20-1 TGCAGTGTTCCACAGGGGAACACTGAAGCTTTCTTT CSVPQGNTEAFF
NA TRBD1 TRBJ2-7 TRBV5-1 TGCGCCAGCAAGAGGACAGGCGGATCGGGGGAGCAGTACTTC CASKRTGGSGEQYF
NA TRBD1 TRBJ1-5 TRBV5-1 TGCGCCAGCAGCTGGACAGGGGAACAGCCCCAGCATTTT CASSWTGEQPQHF